The 3 T cell receptor beta chains reported below all come from one sample, sequenced in a study of CD8 T cells in Susac syndrome. RNA totalling roughly 0.45 to 1 ug underwent reverse transcription with random hexamers. From the immunoSEQ multiplex PCR reads, TCRdb called clonotypes with MiXCR, one entry per CDR3 protein. The data contain about 290,000 distinct CDR3 sequences, approximately 85% of them seen just once; the ten biggest clones take up around 0.22%. Sequencing input: CD8+ T cells from PBMCs. These receptors all stem from a human donor with multiple sclerosis.

The chain carries TRBV27 and TRBJ2-7; weak D call: TRBD2 (6 bases). The V end lost 4 bases, the J end lost 3 bases, and 13 bases lay between the germline ends. The CDR3 is 14 residues long. CDR1 MNHEY and CDR2 SMNVEV come from the germline V gene (reference sequence). The CDR3 region is CASSSGSSVYEQYF. DNA of the CDR3: TGTGCCAGCAGTTCGGGATCTAGCGTCTACGAGCAGTACTTC.

This clonotype is a singleton in its sample. The V gene is TRBV4-1, the J gene TRBJ1-5, with TRBD1 as a possible D gene (5 bases). This CDR3 comprises 15 residues. Trimming cost V 3 bases and J 9 bases, with 18 bases left between them. The germline V gene has CDR1 MGHRA and CDR2 YSYEKL. CDR3 DNA: TGCGCCAGCAGCCAGGTTGAGGACGGACAAGGGCCCCAGCATTTT. This gives the protein CASSQVEDGQGPQHF.

The chain joins TRBV5-4 to TRBJ1-1; D might be TRBD1 (5 bases). Trimming cost V 10 bases and J 1 base, with 14 bases left between them. CDR1 is SGHNT and CDR2 is YYREEE in the germline V gene (reference sequence). CDR3 length: 13 amino acids. CDR3 protein: CAWRVGGNTEAFF. The CDR3 DNA is TGTGCCTGGCGGGTTGGGGGGAACACTGAAGCTTTCTTT.